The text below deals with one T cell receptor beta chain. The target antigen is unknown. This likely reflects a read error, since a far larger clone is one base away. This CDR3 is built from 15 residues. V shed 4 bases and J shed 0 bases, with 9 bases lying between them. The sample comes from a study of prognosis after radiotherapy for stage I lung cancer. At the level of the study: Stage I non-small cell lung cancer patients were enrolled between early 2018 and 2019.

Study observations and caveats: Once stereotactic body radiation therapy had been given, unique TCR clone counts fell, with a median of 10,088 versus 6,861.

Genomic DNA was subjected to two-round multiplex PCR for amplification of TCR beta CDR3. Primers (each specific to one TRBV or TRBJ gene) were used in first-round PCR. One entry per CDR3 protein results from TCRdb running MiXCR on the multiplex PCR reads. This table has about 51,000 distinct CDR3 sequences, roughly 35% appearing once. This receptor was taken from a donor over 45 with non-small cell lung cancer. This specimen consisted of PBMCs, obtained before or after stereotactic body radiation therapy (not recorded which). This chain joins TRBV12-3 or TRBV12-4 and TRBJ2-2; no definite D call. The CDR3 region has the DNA TGTGCCAGCAGTTGGCAGGAAACGAACACCGGGGAGCTGTTTTTT. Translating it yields CASSWQETNTGELFF.